The clone carrying this T cell receptor beta chain appeared a few times. CDR1 SQVTM and CDR2 ANQGSEA come from the germline V gene. This CDR3 region has 13 residues. V was pared by 7 bases and J by 0 bases, with 10 bases between. Template material comprised bulk tumor genomic DNA at about 610 ng per sample. Biopsies that were spaced far apart were taken, several per primary tumor, during surgery. Samples came from untreated patients having curative surgery for newly diagnosed non-small cell lung cancer. This sample is part of a study of immune heterogeneity within non-small cell lung tumors. TCR beta CDR3 was amplified by multiplex PCR using 32 V and 13 J primers. TCRdb analysed the multiplex PCR reads with MiXCR anew, one entry per CDR3 protein. Of 20,000 to 25,000 distinct CDR3 sequences listed, 27% are singletons.

What was sequenced was lung tumor tissue. The source of this sequence is a man between 35 and 55 years old with non-small cell lung cancer. V usage is TRBV29-1 and J usage is TRBJ2-4; D remains ambiguous. The CDR3 DNA reads TGCAGCGCTAACGTTGGAGCCAAAAACATTCAGTACTTC. Protein: CSANVGAKNIQYF. Full variable domain (outside the CDR3, taken from reference TRBV29-1 and TRBJ2-4): SAVISQKPSRDICQRGTSLTIQCQVDSQVTMMFWYRQQPGQSLTLIATANQGSEATYESGFVIDKFPISRPNLTFSTLTVSNMSPEDSSIYLCSANVGAKNIQYFGAGTRLSVL.